This T cell receptor (beta chain) was captured by sequencing in a study of T-cell reconstitution after alpha-beta-depleted transplantation in children. This clonotype occurred a few times. The antigen remains undetermined. The study, taken as a whole, reports: Reports say that about two months after transplant, the alpha-beta T cells came out of several hundred graft clones that had expanded.

Unmatched junction bases numbered 11, after V lost 5 bases and J lost 9 bases. The CDR3 sequence is 15 residues long. Germline V lookup: CDR1 SGHTA, CDR2 FQGTGA. A TCRbeta library incorporating unique molecular identifiers was prepared. TCRdb called the PCR reads again in MiXCR, with one record for every CDR3 protein. Of hundreds of thousands of distinct CDR3 sequences listed, 10% to 15% are singletons. The source is a male patient aged 10 to 17 who had a stem cell transplant for acute myeloid leukemia, so the T cells may come from the graft donor. The chain carries TRBV7-3 and TRBJ2-1; 9 nucleotides align to TRBD2. The source was PBMCs, mostly from graft donor cells, collected 360 days after TCRalphabeta/CD19-depleted stem cell transplant. CDR3 DNA: TGTGCCAGCAGCACCCGACTAGCGGCCCGGGGTGAGCAGTTCTTC. It yields the protein CASSTRLAARGEQFF.